The rows below give T cell receptor beta chains drawn from one sample of a study of CD8 T cells in ankylosing spondylitis. TCRdb redid the calling of the 5' RACE reads with MiXCR, one entry per CDR3 protein. Of approximately 200,000 distinct CDR3 sequences in the sample, roughly 13% are singletons; the top ten hold 16%. What was sequenced was blood, either unsorted or a sorted T cell fraction (not recorded which). The receptors come from a male donor with ankylosing spondylitis or in good health (not recorded which). Each CDR3 is given with its conserved first and last residue. The order of the fields is J gene, clone size, V gene, D gene, CDR3 protein, CDR3 DNA. A D gene is named only where the DNA matches it firmly. Clone size is stated in some rows and not others, as once, few, many or a class when expanded.

J: TRBJ1-1; size: .; V: TRBV20-1; D: .; CDR3: CSARPSGHSIRDDEAFF; DNA: TGCAGTGCTAGACCCAGTGGACATTCGATAAGGGACGATGAAGCTTTCTTT
J: TRBJ2-1; size: .; V: TRBV5-1; D: .; CDR3: CASRIPRSSYNEQFF; DNA: TGCGCCAGCAGAATCCCCAGGAGCTCCTACAATGAGCAGTTCTTC
J: TRBJ2-2; size: .; V: TRBV7-2; D: TRBD1; CDR3: CASSLATGGFAGELFF; DNA: TGTGCCAGCAGCTTAGCGACAGGGGGCTTTGCCGGGGAGCTGTTTTTT
J: TRBJ2-7; size: .; V: TRBV4-1; D: .; CDR3: CASSQDSSYEQYF; DNA: TGCGCCAGCAGCCAAGACAGCTCCTACGAGCAGTACTTC
J: TRBJ2-3; size: .; V: TRBV20-1; D: TRBD1; CDR3: CSARGGTGDPTDTQYF; DNA: TGCAGTGCTAGGGGAGGGACAGGGGATCCCACAGATACGCAGTATTTT
J: TRBJ2-1; size: few; V: TRBV7-9; D: .; CDR3: CASSSPTVLTHNEQFF; DNA: TGTGCCAGCAGCTCCCCGACAGTCCTCACACACAATGAGCAGTTCTTC
J: TRBJ2-1; size: .; V: TRBV7-2; D: .; CDR3: CASSPIRYEQFF; DNA: TGTGCCAGCAGCCCTATCAGGTATGAGCAGTTCTTC
J: TRBJ2-7; size: few; V: TRBV12-3/TRBV12-4; D: TRBD1; CDR3: CASSNTLGTAAYEQYF; DNA: TGTGCCAGCAGTAATACCCTTGGGACAGCCGCCTACGAGCAGTACTTC
J: TRBJ1-2; size: .; V: TRBV20-1; D: .; CDR3: CSATLLGPRPGYTF; DNA: TGCAGTGCCACCCTCCTAGGCCCACGCCCGGGCTACACCTTC
J: TRBJ2-7; size: .; V: TRBV6-1; D: TRBD1; CDR3: CASRVGQGDYEQYF; DNA: TGTGCCAGCAGAGTCGGACAGGGCGACTACGAGCAGTACTTC
J: TRBJ1-1; size: .; V: TRBV2; D: TRBD1; CDR3: CASSDYTGGTEAFF; DNA: TGTGCCAGCAGTGATTACACAGGGGGCACTGAAGCTTTCTTT
J: TRBJ2-2; size: .; V: TRBV3-1; D: TRBD1; CDR3: CASSQWTGGEGGELFF; DNA: TGTGCCAGCAGCCAATGGACAGGGGGCGAAGGAGGGGAGCTGTTTTTT
J: TRBJ2-7; size: few; V: TRBV5-1; D: TRBD2; CDR3: CASSLGPSGTYEQYF; DNA: TGCGCCAGCAGCTTGGGGCCTAGCGGAACCTACGAGCAGTACTTC
J: TRBJ2-7; size: .; V: TRBV10-1; D: TRBD1; CDR3: CASAGQGDYEQYF; DNA: TGCGCCAGCGCGGGACAGGGAGACTACGAGCAGTACTTC
J: TRBJ2-3; size: .; V: TRBV4-1; D: .; CDR3: CASSQVEGSTDTQYF; DNA: TGCGCCAGCAGCCAAGTGGAGGGTAGCACAGATACGCAGTATTTT
J: TRBJ2-7; size: .; V: TRBV5-6; D: .; CDR3: CASSLELSNEQYF; DNA: TGTGCCAGCAGCTTGGAGTTGTCCAACGAGCAGTACTTC
J: TRBJ2-1; size: few; V: TRBV20-1; D: .; CDR3: CSARDKLSYNEQFF; DNA: TGCAGTGCTAGAGATAAACTATCCTACAATGAGCAGTTCTTC
J: TRBJ2-7; size: .; V: TRBV7-9; D: TRBD1; CDR3: CASRSDRGPADEQYF; DNA: TGTGCCAGCAGATCCGACAGGGGGCCGGCTGACGAGCAGTACTTC
J: TRBJ1-2; size: few; V: TRBV9; D: TRBD1; CDR3: CASSVGGGNYGYTF; DNA: TGTGCCAGCAGCGTAGGAGGGGGCAACTATGGCTACACCTTC
J: TRBJ2-1; size: .; V: TRBV6-2/TRBV6-3; D: TRBD2; CDR3: CATHGGSNYNEQFF; DNA: TGTGCCACCCACGGGGGGTCGAATTACAATGAGCAGTTCTTC
J: TRBJ2-5; size: few; V: TRBV2; D: .; CDR3: CATGGAQYF; DNA: TGTGCCACCGGCGGAGCCCAGTACTTC
J: TRBJ2-1; size: few; V: TRBV6-1; D: .; CDR3: CASSGAGPSYNEQFF; DNA: TGTGCCAGCAGCGGAGCGGGTCCTTCCTACAATGAGCAGTTCTTC
J: TRBJ2-7; size: .; V: TRBV5-6; D: .; CDR3: CASSLATLCYEQYF; DNA: TGTGCCAGCAGCCTCGCGACGCTCTGCTACGAGCAGTACTTC
J: TRBJ2-1; size: .; V: TRBV19; D: .; CDR3: CASSIDPGHYNEQFF; DNA: TGTGCCAGTAGTATAGATCCAGGGCACTACAATGAGCAGTTCTTC
J: TRBJ2-3; size: .; V: TRBV11-2; D: TRBD2; CDR3: CASSFDLADHSSTDTQYF; DNA: TGTGCCAGCAGCTTTGATCTAGCGGACCATTCTAGCACAGATACGCAGTATTTT
J: TRBJ1-1; size: .; V: TRBV2; D: TRBD1; CDR3: CASSEGTGMMNTEAFF; DNA: TGTGCCAGCAGTGAAGGGACAGGAATGATGAACACTGAAGCTTTCTTT
J: TRBJ2-7; size: few; V: TRBV9; D: TRBD2; CDR3: CASSAPGTSGYSSSYEQYF; DNA: TGTGCCAGCAGCGCTCCCGGGACTAGCGGTTACTCTAGCTCCTACGAGCAGTACTTC
J: TRBJ2-1; size: .; V: TRBV2; D: .; CDR3: CASSEFDSGYYNEQFF; DNA: TGTGCCAGCAGTGAATTTGATAGCGGATACTACAATGAGCAGTTCTTC
J: TRBJ2-7; size: .; V: TRBV9; D: .; CDR3: CASTRGRDPYEQYF; DNA: TGTGCCAGCACCAGGGGGAGGGACCCCTACGAGCAGTACTTC
J: TRBJ2-7; size: .; V: TRBV29-1; D: .; CDR3: CSVEDGLNQDEQYF; DNA: TGCAGCGTTGAAGATGGCCTCAACCAGGACGAGCAGTACTTC
J: TRBJ2-3; size: few; V: TRBV5-1; D: TRBD2; CDR3: CASSPGTSGSFTDTQYF; DNA: TGCGCCAGCAGCCCCGGGACTAGCGGGTCTTTCACAGATACGCAGTATTTT